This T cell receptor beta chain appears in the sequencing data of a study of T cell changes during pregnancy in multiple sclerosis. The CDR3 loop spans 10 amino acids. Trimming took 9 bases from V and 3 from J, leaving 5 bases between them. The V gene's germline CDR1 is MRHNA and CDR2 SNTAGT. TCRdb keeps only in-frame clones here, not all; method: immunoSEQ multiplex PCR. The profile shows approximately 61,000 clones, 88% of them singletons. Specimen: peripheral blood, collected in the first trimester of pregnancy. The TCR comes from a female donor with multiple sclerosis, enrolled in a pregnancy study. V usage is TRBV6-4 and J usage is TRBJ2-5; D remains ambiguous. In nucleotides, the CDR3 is TGTGCCAGACCTAAAGAGACCCAGTACTTC. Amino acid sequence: CARPKETQYF.